These 21 T cell receptor beta chains originate from one sample sequenced in a study of brain T cells in children with intractable seizures (dated by TCRdb to about 2021). Receptor libraries were prepared by the immunoSEQ multiplex PCR assay. What TCRdb holds here is the immuneACCESS table cut down to in-frame rearrangements. Part of the clones is not present; checked against another copy, under half of the missing clones reflect an unresolved V gene, and the others are unexplained. The sample table lists approximately 330,000 clones, approximately 93% of them with a count of one. Of the sample, under 7% falls within the top ten clones. This sample's time point label indicates: blood from clinic visit 5 months post-surgery; TSC patient then seizure free. Material: peripheral blood, obtained more than 4 months after surgery. These receptors were taken from a boy less than two years old with tuberous sclerosis and intractable seizures.

This chain connects TRBV27 to TRBJ1-2; maybe TRBD1 (6 bases). V was clipped by 6 bases and J by 7 bases, with 12 bases between them. The CDR3 covers 12 residues. Germline-derived CDR1 and CDR2 are MNHEY and SMNVEV (reference sequence). CDR3 residues: CASRGQGVGYTF. CDR3 nucleotide sequence: TGTGCCAGCAGGGGACAAGGAGTTGGCTACACCTTC.

The CDR3 loop is CASSPQGEEYGYTF. Here the CDR3 DNA reads TGTGCCAGCAGCCCCCAGGGGGAGGAGTATGGCTACACCTTC. This chain connects TRBV7-3 to TRBJ1-2; TRBD1 matches at 7 bases. The length of the CDR3 is 14 residues. Germline V gene sequence: CDR1 SGHTA, CDR2 FQGTGA. J gave up 5 bases and V 5 bases, and 8 bases lay outside the gene matches.

This chain joins TRBV14 and TRBJ2-1; 7 bases line up with TRBD1. The CDR3 totals 13 residues. V lost 6 bases and J lost 10; bases outside the gene matches: 9. Germline loops: CDR1 SGHDN, CDR2 FVKESK. The CDR3 here is CASRPTGVQEQFF. CDR3 nucleotides: TGTGCCAGCAGACCTACAGGGGTCCAGGAGCAGTTCTTC.

The V and J genes are TRBV6-5 and TRBJ2-1, with TRBD2 matching 10 bases. The CDR3 loop spans 14 amino acids. V gave up 2 bases and J gave up 9 bases; unmatched junction bases: 4. From germline, CDR1 is MNHEY and CDR2 SVGAGI. CDR3 loop: CASSYVAGGGEQFF. DNA of the CDR3: TGTGCCAGCAGTTACGTAGCGGGGGGTGGTGAGCAGTTCTTC.

A note on this clone: The junction shows a germline mismatch at one end, possibly a read error. The chain is built from TRBV11-2 and TRBJ2-6, with D maybe TRBD2 (5 bases). Germline assignment: CDR1 SGHAT and CDR2 FQNNGV. CDR3 length equals 13 residues. In nucleotides, the CDR3 is TGTGCCAGCAGCTTAGGGGTTGACCGGGGTCGGGTTTTC. It translates to CASSLGVDRGRVF.

This chain uses TRBV30 with TRBJ1-1; 9 nucleotides line up with TRBD1. There are 14 residues in the CDR3. Germline assignment: CDR1 GTSNPN and CDR2 SVGIG (reference sequence). Trimming at V came to 5 bases and at J to 2 bases, leaving 6 bases not matched to a gene. CDR3 coding DNA: TGTGCCTGGTCGACAGGGGGTGGAAACACTGAAGCTTTCTTT. This gives the protein CAWSTGGGNTEAFF.

The rearrangement uses TRBV7-4 and TRBJ2-4, with 13 bases fitting TRBD2. This CDR3 is 19 amino acids long. The J segment lost 0 bases and the V segment lost 4 bases, leaving 9 bases of the junction unmatched. Germline assignment: CDR1 SGHVT and CDR2 SQSDAQ. The CDR3 bases are TGTGCCAGCAGCTCGGGACTAGCGGGACTACTCGGAGCCAAAAACATTCAGTACTTC. It encodes CASSSGLAGLLGAKNIQYF. The full variable domain, completed using reference TRBV7-4 and TRBJ2-4, is GAGVSQSPRYKVAKRGRDVALRCDSISGHVTLYWYRQTLGQGSEVLTYSQSDAQRDKSGRPSGRFSAERPERSVSTLKIQRTEQGDSAVYLCASSSGLAGLLGAKNIQYFGAGTRLSVL.

The chain recombines TRBV9 with TRBJ2-7; D call uncertain. The V end was cut by 0 bases, the J end by 3 bases, with 13 bases between. Per the germline V gene, CDR1 is SGDLS and CDR2 is YYNGEE. This CDR3 is built from 15 residues. The CDR3 spells CASSVDGQAHYEQYF. The DNA of the CDR3 is TGTGCCAGCAGCGTAGACGGGCAGGCCCACTACGAGCAGTACTTC. Full variable domain (outside the CDR3, taken from reference TRBV9 and TRBJ2-7): DSGVTQTPKHLITATGQRVTLRCSPRSGDLSVYWYQQSLDQGLQFLIQYYNGEERAKGNILERFSAQQFPDLHSELNLSSLELGDSALYFCASSVDGQAHYEQYFGPGTRLTVT.

The chain uses TRBV24-1 and TRBJ1-6, with TRBD1 matching over 11 bases. Trimming cost V 10 bases and J 4 bases; bases outside gene matches: 23. The CDR3 is made up of 21 amino acids. Per germline, CDR1 KGHDR and CDR2 SFDVKD. The CDR3 spells CATRPHSPGQGVRAYNSPLHF. The CDR3, as DNA: TGTGCCACTCGACCTCACTCTCCGGGACAGGGGGTGCGGGCGTATAATTCACCCCTCCACTTT.

CDR3 sequence: CASSQVLAGSGHEQFF. Here the CDR3 DNA reads TGTGCCAGCAGCCAAGTACTAGCGGGAAGTGGGCATGAGCAGTTCTTC. This chain joins TRBV4-2 and TRBJ2-1; 10 bases align to TRBD2. V dropped 1 base and J dropped 8; count of bases not matched to a gene: 8. The CDR3 loop spans 16 amino acids. CDR1 LGHNA and CDR2 YNFKEQ come from the germline V gene.

This chain joins TRBV28 and TRBJ1-1; a weak D match, TRBD1 (6 bases). This CDR3 comprises 15 residues. The germline V and J ends were trimmed by 4 bases and 9 bases, with 21 bases remaining between them. Germline V CDR1 and CDR2: MDHEN, SYDVKM. The CDR3 is CASSSTGIADYKAFF. As DNA, the CDR3 is TGTGCCAGCAGTTCCACAGGGATCGCGGATTATAAAGCTTTCTTT. Using reference TRBV28 and TRBJ1-1 for the parts outside the CDR3, the full variable domain is DVKVTQSSRYLVKRTGEKVFLECVQDMDHENMFWYRQDPGLGLRLIYFSYDVKMKEKGDIPEGYSVSREKKERFSLILESASTNQTSMYLCASSSTGIADYKAFFGQGTRLTVV.

The rearrangement joins TRBV11-2 to TRBJ2-7; D perhaps matches TRBD2 (6 bases). V was trimmed by 1 base and J by 0 bases, leaving 16 bases between them. Germline loops: CDR1 SGHAT, CDR2 FQNNGV. This CDR3 region has 17 residues. CDR3 DNA sequence: TGTGCCAGCAGCTTAGCGGGAGAGGCGGGTCTCTCCTACGAGCAGTACTTC. Protein: CASSLAGEAGLSYEQYF.

The CDR3 region has the DNA TGTGCCAGCAGCCTCGGGACTAGCGGGTTTTATGAGCAGTTCTTC. Translating gives CASSLGTSGFYEQFF. The chain employs TRBV11-2 and TRBJ2-1; 12 nucleotides agree with TRBD2. This CDR3 is built from 15 residues. With V trimmed by 5 bases and J by 8 bases, 7 bases remained unmatched. Per germline, CDR1 SGHAT and CDR2 FQNNGV.

The CDR3 sequence: CATSRASLNTGELFF. For the CDR3, the DNA is TGTGCCACCAGTAGGGCCTCCCTTAACACCGGGGAGCTGTTTTTT. The rearrangement joins TRBV24-1 to TRBJ2-2; D is unclear. V was shortened by 6 bases and J by 2 bases, with 12 bases between the two germline ends. The CDR3 covers 15 residues. Germline assignment: CDR1 KGHDR and CDR2 SFDVKD.

This sequence joins TRBV11-3 and TRBJ1-6; no definite D call. This CDR3 comprises 19 residues. Looked up from germline, CDR1 is SGHNT and CDR2 is YENEEA. Deletions cut 1 base from V and 0 bases from J, with 16 bases between. For the CDR3, the DNA is TGTGCCAGCAGCTTAGGAGGTTACGGCAGGAGCTCCTATAATTCACCCCTCCACTTT. This codes for CASSLGGYGRSSYNSPLHF. Full variable domain (rest looked up from reference TRBV11-3 and TRBJ1-6): EAGVVQSPRYKIIEKKQPVAFWCNPISGHNTLYWYLQNLGQGPELLIRYENEEAVDDSQLPKDRFSAERLKGVDSTLKIQPAELGDSAVYLCASSLGGYGRSSYNSPLHFGNGTRLTVT.

J is TRBJ1-2 and V is TRBV6-6, with TRBD1 matching 8 bases. The trim removed 0 bases at V and 6 bases at J, leaving 3 bases unmatched. Germline V lookup: CDR1 MNHNY, CDR2 SVGAGI (reference sequence). The CDR3 consists of 14 residues. The CDR3 DNA sequence: TGTGCCAGCAGTTACTCTCCAGGGGGCAATGGCTACACCTTC. It specifies CASSYSPGGNGYTF.

The rearrangement uses TRBV7-9 and TRBJ1-4; possibly TRBD1 for D (6 bases). The germline V gene has CDR1 SEHNR and CDR2 FQNEAQ (reference sequence). Trimming stripped 6 bases from V and 8 bases from J, with 13 bases between. This CDR3 spans 13 amino acids. CDR3 sequence: CASSGGAYEKLFF. CDR3 bases: TGTGCCAGCAGTGGGGGGGCGTACGAAAAACTGTTTTTT.

V and J are TRBV6-6 and TRBJ2-7; tentatively, D is TRBD2 (5 bases). CDR1 is MNHNY, CDR2 SVGAGI, per germline (reference sequence). The length of the CDR3 is 13 residues. Trimming pared 6 bases from V and 6 bases from J, leaving 15 bases between. The CDR3 here is CASRSGGGSEQYF. The DNA for the CDR3 is TGTGCCAGCAGGTCAGGAGGCGGGTCCGAGCAGTACTTC.

The chain uses TRBV4-1 and TRBJ2-4; 7 positions agree with TRBD2. Germline-derived CDR1 and CDR2 are MGHRA and YSYEKL. V gave up 5 bases and J gave up 0 bases; unmatched junction bases: 7. The CDR3 runs to 16 residues. CDR3 sequence reads: CASSSRDYLAKNIQYF. CDR3 nucleotides: TGCGCCAGCAGCTCAAGGGACTATTTAGCCAAAAACATTCAGTACTTC.

This chain uses TRBV6-1 with TRBJ2-3, with D hard to call. Trimming took off 2 bases at V and 4 bases at J, with 4 bases between the two ends. Per the germline V gene, CDR1 is MNHNS and CDR2 is SASEGT. The CDR3 contains 12 residues. The CDR3 is CASSESADTQYF. The CDR3 DNA is TGTGCCAGCAGTGAATCCGCAGATACGCAGTATTTT.

The rearrangement links TRBV2 to TRBJ2-2, with TRBD1 matching 10 bases. Per the germline V gene, CDR1 is SNHLY and CDR2 is FYNNEI. With 3 bases clipped from V and 0 bases from J, the junction kept 1 base outside the gene matches. The CDR3 loop spans 16 amino acids. CDR3 DNA sequence: TGTGCCAGCAGTGACGGGACAGGGGCGAACACCGGGGAGCTGTTTTTT. As protein: CASSDGTGANTGELFF.